The 23 T cell receptor beta chains in this list originate from one sample, sequenced in a study of early T cells in non-severe SARS-CoV-2 infection (dated by TCRdb to the early 2020s). Libraries were prepared through 5' RACE. The sample was run on a NextSeq 500. The public reads were quality trimmed at Q25 with fastp and then assembled into clones with MiXCR by TCRdb, keeping productive beta chains. Under each unique CDR3 protein, matching rows form one entry showing the most common genes and DNA. The sample table shows 85,000 to 100,000 distinct CDR3 sequences, and 16% are seen once. Together, the top ten hold 1.3% of the sample. The sample consisted of whole blood. These receptors were taken from an adult who was a healthcare worker with PCR-confirmed SARS-CoV-2 infection or an uninfected control (not recorded which).

This chain connects TRBV7-6 to TRBJ2-2; 7 positions match TRBD2. J was trimmed by 5 bases and V by 5 bases; bases with no gene match: 11. The CDR3 contains 16 residues. The V gene's germline CDR1 is SGHVS and CDR2 FNYEAQ. The CDR3: CASSPYSGGETGELFF. CDR3 nucleotide sequence: TGTGCCAGCAGCCCCTATTCTGGGGGGGAGACCGGGGAGCTGTTTTTT.

This clonotype has a count of ten or more. The chain links TRBV27 to TRBJ2-7; the D gene could be TRBD1 or TRBD2 (5 bases each). The germline V gene encodes CDR1 MNHEY and CDR2 SMNVEV (reference sequence). V shed 5 bases and J shed 3 bases, with 17 bases lying between them. This CDR3 has 15 residues. CDR3 coding DNA: TGTGCCAGCAGTCCTCGACCGGGGCTGTTCTACGAGCAGTACTTC. Amino acid sequence: CASSPRPGLFYEQYF.

This clonotype has only a few counts. The chain recombines TRBV4-2 with TRBJ2-5; no firm D call. Germline-derived CDR1 and CDR2 are LGHNA and YNFKEQ. The CDR3 runs to 13 residues. The V end was cut by 1 base, the J end by 1 base, with 4 bases between. The CDR3 DNA is TGTGCCAGCAGCCAAGTTGTCCAAGAGACCCAGTACTTC. The encoded protein is CASSQVVQETQYF.

The chain combines TRBV4-3 with TRBJ1-2; D unresolved. V lost 0 bases and J 5 bases, leaving 13 bases between the germline ends. This CDR3 region has 15 residues. CDR1 and CDR2 (germline): LGHNA, YSLEER. The CDR3 loop reads CASSQDRASTYGYTF. The CDR3 DNA is TGCGCCAGCAGCCAAGACCGGGCTTCGACGTATGGCTACACCTTC.

In this sample, this clonotype turned up a few times. This sequence joins TRBV7-8 and TRBJ2-2; a weak D match, TRBD1 (5 bases). The CDR3 covers 18 residues. With 5 bases removed from V and 1 base from J, the gap between germline ends came to 20 bases. The germline V gene has CDR1 SGHVS and CDR2 FQNEAQ. CDR3 amino acids: CASSLTVGSSVNTGELFF. Here the CDR3 DNA reads TGTGCCAGCAGCCTGACAGTTGGGTCGTCCGTGAACACCGGGGAGCTGTTTTTT.

The V and J genes are TRBV6-6 and TRBJ2-4, with TRBD1 matching over 7 bases. CDR1 MNHNY and CDR2 SVGAGI come from the germline V gene (reference sequence). J gave up 2 bases and V 5 bases, and 6 bases lay outside the gene matches. This CDR3 is 15 amino acids long. The CDR3 loop is CASSIGTVTKNIQYF. For the CDR3, the DNA is TGTGCCAGCAGTATCGGGACAGTCACCAAAAACATTCAGTACTTC.

CDR3 sequence (DNA): TGTGCCAGCGGGGGGCAGCTCCTCTACAATGAGCAGTTCTTC. Protein: CASGGQLLYNEQFF. V and J are TRBV12-3 or TRBV12-4 and TRBJ2-1; D may match TRBD1 or TRBD2 (6 bases each). V was clipped by 8 bases and J by 3 bases, with 14 bases between them. The CDR3 totals 14 residues.

This clonotype showed up just a few times. This sequence joins TRBV6-2 or TRBV6-3 and TRBJ2-3; D is perhaps TRBD1 (5 bases). The CDR3 is 15 residues long. The germline V and J ends were trimmed by 4 bases and 6 bases, with 17 bases remaining between them. The germline V gene encodes CDR1 MNHEY and CDR2 SVGEGT. CDR3 DNA sequence: TGTGCCAGCAGTTCTCCCGATGAAACAGGTGATACGCAGTATTTT. Amino acid sequence: CASSSPDETGDTQYF.

This clonotype showed up just a few times. This chain links TRBV3-1 with TRBJ2-7; a possible D gene is TRBD2 (6 bases). The CDR3 covers 13 residues. V was cut by 6 bases and J by 9 bases, with 18 bases left in between. Germline V gives CDR1 LGHDT, CDR2 YNNKEL (reference sequence). CDR3 region: CASSDPGLARQYF. The CDR3 DNA is TGTGCCAGCAGTGACCCGGGACTGGCGCGGCAGTACTTC.

The sample holds a few counts of this clonotype. A read error may account for a junction end that differs from germline. This CDR3 is CASSHVTGDNTGELFF. The CDR3 DNA reads as TGTGCTAGCAGTCATGTCACGGGGGATAACACCGGGGAGCTGTTTTTT. This sequence joins TRBV7-7 and TRBJ2-2; D perhaps matches TRBD2 (6 bases). Germline V CDR1 and CDR2: SSHAT, FNYEAQ (reference sequence). This CDR3 contains 16 residues.

The CDR3: CASEGQLSSGANVLTF. CDR3 in DNA: TGTGCCAGCGAGGGACAGTTGTCCTCTGGGGCCAACGTCCTGACTTTC. The chain joins TRBV28 to TRBJ2-6; TRBD1 aligns across 7 bases. The germline CDR1 and CDR2 sequences are MDHEN and SYDVKM. The CDR3 loop spans 16 amino acids. J was trimmed by 0 bases and V by 8 bases; bases with no gene match: 7.

In its sample, this clonotype was seen many times. The V gene is TRBV10-3, the J gene TRBJ2-3; TRBD2 aligns across 7 bases. The CDR3 consists of 16 residues. CDR1 is ENHRY and CDR2 is SYGVKD in the germline V gene. The ends lost 3 bases at V and 0 bases at J; junction bases unmatched: 6. The CDR3 DNA reads as TGTGCCATCAGTGATTTGGGGGGGGGAAGCACAGATACGCAGTATTTT. Encoded protein: CAISDLGGGSTDTQYF.

This clonotype was seen more than once but under ten times. The chain couples TRBV11-2 to TRBJ1-6; 9 bases match TRBD1. The V gene's germline CDR1 is SGHAT and CDR2 FQNNGV. The CDR3 loop spans 15 amino acids. Trimming at V came to 4 bases and at J to 8 bases, leaving 6 bases not matched to a gene. The DNA of the CDR3 is TGTGCCAGCAGCTCAAACAGGGGGCAGGATTCACCCCTCCACTTT. This encodes CASSSNRGQDSPLHF.

The chain has TRBV20-1 and TRBJ2-3; D possibly matches TRBD1 or TRBD2 (5 bases each). The germline gives CDR1 DFQATT, CDR2 SNEGSKA (reference sequence). V was shortened by 4 bases and J by 3 bases, with 17 bases between the two germline ends. This CDR3 is 15 amino acids long. The CDR3 DNA reads as TGCAGTGCTACCGGGACCCCTGGACGTACAGATACGCAGTATTTT. Encoded protein: CSATGTPGRTDTQYF.

This rearrangement joins TRBV5-1 to TRBJ2-1; D is tentatively TRBD1 or TRBD2 (6 bases each). Germline V gene data show CDR1 as SGHRS and CDR2 as YFSETQ. V was trimmed by 0 bases and J by 3 bases, leaving 13 bases between them. CDR3 length equals 16 residues. Here the CDR3 DNA reads TGCGCCAGCAGCTTGGCCCCACAGGGAGGCTACAATGAGCAGTTCTTC. This gives the protein CASSLAPQGGYNEQFF. The full variable domain, rest sourced from reference TRBV5-1 and TRBJ2-1, is KAGVTQTPRYLIKTRGQQVTLSCSPISGHRSVSWYQQTPGQGLQFLFEYFSETQRNKGNFPGRFSGRQFSNSRSEMNVSTLELGDSALYLCASSLAPQGGYNEQFFGPGTRLTVL.

The chain uses TRBV12-5 and TRBJ1-3, with a weak D call TRBD1 (6 bases). Trimming shortened V by 1 base and J by 4 bases, and 11 bases separated the two germline ends. Germline-derived CDR1 and CDR2 are LGHNT and FRNRAP. The CDR3 runs to 15 residues. The CDR3 spells CASGLDRVEGNTIYF. The DNA of the CDR3 is TGTGCTAGTGGTTTGGACAGGGTTGAAGGAAACACCATATATTTT.

The V call is TRBV2, the J call TRBJ1-5; tentative D call: TRBD1 (6 bases). Looked up from germline, CDR1 is SNHLY and CDR2 is FYNNEI. V was trimmed by 5 bases and J by 9 bases, leaving 11 bases between them. This CDR3 has 12 residues. This CDR3 reads CASSSQGLPQHF. CDR3 nucleotide sequence: TGTGCCAGCAGTTCACAGGGACTGCCCCAGCATTTT.

This clonotype was detected many times. The chain has TRBV29-1 and TRBJ2-5; D gene uncertain. V was shortened by 5 bases and J by 5 bases, with 6 bases between the two germline ends. Germline CDR1 and CDR2: SQVTM and ANQGSEA. The CDR3 is 10 amino acids. The CDR3 DNA sequence: TGCAGCGTTTTGGTGGAGACCCAGTACTTC. Its translation: CSVLVETQYF.

The V call is TRBV6-2 or TRBV6-3, the J call TRBJ2-7; no definite D call. The CDR3 has 15 amino acids. Trimming shortened V by 0 bases and J by 3 bases, and 12 bases separated the two germline ends. CDR1 MNHEY and CDR2 SVGEGT come from the germline V gene. CDR3 sequence reads: CASSYSRTADYEQYF. As DNA, the CDR3 is TGTGCCAGCAGTTACTCAAGGACGGCGGACTACGAGCAGTACTTC.

This clonotype was seen a few times. The chain combines TRBV25-1 with TRBJ2-7; D perhaps matches TRBD1 (5 bases). This CDR3 comprises 15 residues. Trimming pared 2 bases from V and 6 bases from J, leaving 17 bases between. CDR1 and CDR2 (germline): MGHDK, SYGVNS. The CDR3, as DNA: TGTGCCAGCAGTGAAAGTCTAGGGGTAAATCGCGAGCAGTACTTC. Translating gives CASSESLGVNREQYF.

V and J are TRBV28 and TRBJ2-7, with D hard to call. This CDR3 has 15 residues. The V gene's germline CDR1 is MDHEN and CDR2 SYDVKM. Trimming took off 5 bases at V and 3 bases at J, with 17 bases between the two ends. CDR3 in DNA: TGTGCCAGCAGTAAGACAAGGCCCTCGGGCTACGAGCAGTACTTC. Residues: CASSKTRPSGYEQYF.

The rearrangement joins TRBV27 to TRBJ2-7, with D possibly being TRBD1 (5 bases). V was pared by 0 bases and J by 1 base, with 7 bases between. Per the germline V gene, CDR1 is MNHEY and CDR2 is SMNVEV (reference sequence). The CDR3 spans 14 residues. CDR3 amino acids: CASSLSKGSYEQYF. For the CDR3, the DNA is TGTGCCAGCAGTTTATCCAAGGGGTCCTACGAGCAGTACTTC.

This clonotype has ten or more counts. The chain recombines TRBV7-9 with TRBJ1-1, with 10 bases fitting TRBD1. V trimming: 5 bases; J trimming: 5 bases; junction bases outside the gene matches: 8. CDR1 is SEHNR, CDR2 FQNEAQ, per germline (reference sequence). The CDR3 sequence is 15 residues long. CDR3 bases: TGTGCCAGCAGCACCCAAAGGACAGGGGGGACTGAAGCTTTCTTT. This gives the protein CASSTQRTGGTEAFF.